This TCR beta chain was found in a study of prognosis after radiotherapy for stage I lung cancer. As for the study in general: About 7 patients had squamous cell carcinoma and about a dozen had adenocarcinoma.

This clonotype was seen ten or more times. Its antigen remains unidentified. Genomic DNA served as the source from which two-round multiplex PCR generated TCR beta CDR3 amplicons. Initially, in first-round PCR, primers specific to each TRBV and TRBJ gene were used. TCRdb independently ran MiXCR on the multiplex PCR reads; one entry per CDR3 protein. The table lists more than 15,000 distinct CDR3 sequences, less than 35% of them singletons, with approximately 23% in the top ten. Study-level results: Compared with a median of around 10,000 beforehand, unique TCR clone counts dropped to roughly 7,400 after stereotactic body radiation therapy.

The sequence was obtained from a donor of 50 years or more with non-small cell lung cancer. The sample was PBMCs, taken before or after stereotactic body radiation therapy (not recorded which).

CDR3 residues: CATSRARGDTGELFF. CDR3 DNA sequence: TGTGCCACCAGCAGAGCGCGTGGGGACACCGGGGAGCTGTTTTTT. This chain links TRBV15 with TRBJ2-2; D is uncertain. The CDR3 is 15 amino acids. The V end was cut by 1 base, the J end by 3 bases, with 9 bases between. Germline lookup yields CDR1 LNHNV and CDR2 YYDKDF (reference sequence).